This TCR beta chain is from a study of shared clonotypes between healthy human individuals. Study-level background: Three plates each covered CD4 naive and memory; CD8 naive two, CD8 memory one.

As regards this clone: As yet, its antigen is unknown.

Study outcomes and limitations: Relative to their counterparts shared across all four donors, non-shared clonotypes exhibited diminished generation probabilities.

Each PCR replicate from the sorted subsets contained 200 to 250 ng DNA, which is some 31,000 T cell genomes. Assay: immunoSEQ multiplex PCR; the TCRdb copy retains only in-frame clones and omits some. The profile shows some 1,400,000 clones, roughly 96% of them singletons. V was shortened by 3 bases and J by 0 bases, with 11 bases between the two germline ends. CDR3 length: 16 amino acids. The V gene's germline CDR1 is MNHNS and CDR2 SASEGT. The investigators split CD4+ cells into a CD45RA+ naive subset and a CD45RA-negative memory subset. Sequencing was performed on naive CD4+ T cells sorted from blood. Sample subset: CD45RA+ positively selected. This TCR was recovered from a man younger than 45 in good health. The chain combines TRBV6-1 with TRBJ1-4; D may be TRBD1 (6 bases). The CDR3 loop reads CASSEGWTATNEKLFF. CDR3 DNA: TGTGCCAGCAGTGAGGGGTGGACAGCAACTAATGAAAAACTGTTTTTT.